This T cell receptor (beta chain) derives from a study of response to subunit inactivated influenza vaccine. The study, taken as a whole, reports: There was a suggestion from the authors that each seasonal influenza vaccination recruits few new T cells.

This CDR3 spans 17 amino acids. After removal of 6 bases from V and 1 base from J, the junction contained 13 bases not matched to a gene. CDR1 is MNHEY and CDR2 is SMNVEV in the germline V gene (reference sequence). This clonotype was observed a few times. Its antigen is unidentified. TCRdb analysed the RT-PCR reads with MiXCR anew, one entry per CDR3 protein. The data contain about 700,000 distinct CDR3 sequences, roughly 13% of them singletons. The TCR comes from a middle-aged man who received an inactivated influenza vaccine. The rearrangement uses TRBV27 and TRBJ2-3; TRBD1 aligns across 7 bases. The sequences come from PBMCs from blood, collected 14 days before vaccination. DNA for the CDR3: TGTGCCAGCAGACCCGACAGGGTCTCACTGCGCACAGATACGCAGTATTTT. It is translated as CASRPDRVSLRTDTQYF.